These 3 T cell receptor beta chains were sequenced from one sample in a study of regulatory T cells in long-lasting Graves disease. Described time point: persistent/refractory GD, antithyroid drugs over 5 years with positive TRAb. PBMCs provided the RNA from which the TCR library was made. Libraries of TCR beta came from iRepertoire HTBI primers plus Arm-PCR of CDR3 regions. TCRdb called the multiplex PCR reads again in MiXCR, with one record for every CDR3 protein. The repertoire holds approximately 290,000 distinct CDR3 sequences, with roughly 21% as singletons. This material consisted of peripheral blood mononuclear cells (PBMCs), taken when the disease was refractory, from a patient treated with antithyroid drugs. Receptors originate from a female donor with Graves disease.

This clonotype was counted between two and nine times. The V and J genes are TRBV20-1 and TRBJ1-1; D uncertain. The CDR3 has 13 residues. Trimming removed 3 bases at V and 1 base at J, with 9 bases between. Germline CDR1 is DFQATT and CDR2 is SNEGSKA (reference sequence). In nucleotides, the CDR3 is TGCAGTGCTAGCGGGTTAGAGAACACTGAAGCTTTCTTT. Protein product: CSASGLENTEAFF.

This clonotype has just a few counts. Here the CDR3 DNA reads TGTGCCAGCAGTTACACAGGGGCGGCCAAAAACATTCAGTACTTC. It is translated as CASSYTGAAKNIQYF. This chain links TRBV28 with TRBJ2-4; 7 nucleotides match TRBD1. V was pared by 4 bases and J by 1 base, with 4 bases of the junction left unmatched. This CDR3 is 15 amino acids long. Germline V gene data show CDR1 as MDHEN and CDR2 as SYDVKM.

This clonotype has a count of ten or more. V usage is TRBV28 and J usage is TRBJ1-3; no definite D call. Per the germline V gene, CDR1 is MDHEN and CDR2 is SYDVKM. V was trimmed by 2 bases and J by 6 bases, leaving 8 bases between them. This CDR3 spans 13 amino acids. CDR3 sequence reads: CASSLQEINTIYF. The DNA of the CDR3 is TGTGCCAGCAGTTTACAGGAGATAAACACCATATATTTT.